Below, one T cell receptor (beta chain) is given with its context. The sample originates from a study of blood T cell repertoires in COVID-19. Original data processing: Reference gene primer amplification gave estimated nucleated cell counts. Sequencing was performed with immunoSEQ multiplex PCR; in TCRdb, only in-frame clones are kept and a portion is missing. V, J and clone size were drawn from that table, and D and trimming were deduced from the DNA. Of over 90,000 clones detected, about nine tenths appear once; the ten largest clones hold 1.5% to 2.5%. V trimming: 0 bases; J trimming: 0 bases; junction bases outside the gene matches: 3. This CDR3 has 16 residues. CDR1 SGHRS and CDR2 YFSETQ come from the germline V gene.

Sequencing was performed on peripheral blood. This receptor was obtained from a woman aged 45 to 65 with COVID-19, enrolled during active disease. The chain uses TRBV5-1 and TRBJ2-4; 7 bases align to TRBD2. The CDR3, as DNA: TGCGCCAGCAGCTTGGGGGACTACATAGCCAAAAACATTCAGTACTTC. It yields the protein CASSLGDYIAKNIQYF.